A single sample is the source of the 10 T cell receptor beta chains below, sequenced in a study of T-cell reconstitution after alpha-beta-depleted transplantation in children. Study-wide results and limits: About two months after transplant, alpha-beta T cells reportedly came from several hundred expanded graft clones.

Unique molecular identifiers were incorporated during preparation of the TCRbeta library. TCRdb redid the calling of the PCR reads with MiXCR, one entry per CDR3 protein. Of 32,000 or so distinct CDR3 sequences in the sample, around 7% were seen once. No antigens are known for them. The source material was peripheral blood, sampled 60 days after TCRalphabeta/CD19-depleted stem cell transplant. The receptors come from a child under three years old who had a stem cell transplant for acute myeloid leukemia, so the T cells may come from the graft donor.

This clonotype has at least ten counts. This sequence joins TRBV6-2 or TRBV6-3 and TRBJ2-6, with 11 bases lining up with TRBD2. Losses at the gene ends were 5 bases for V and 3 bases for J; bases not matched to a gene: 6. The CDR3 consists of 17 residues. CDR1 and CDR2 from the germline V gene are MNHEY and SVGEGT. The CDR3 DNA is TGTGCCAGCAGTCTGACTAGCGGGAAGGGTGGGGCCAACGTCCTGACTTTC. Translating gives CASSLTSGKGGANVLTF.

This clonotype has a count of ten or more. The chain uses TRBV11-1 and TRBJ2-5, with D unresolved. CDR3 length equals 14 residues. V was clipped by 8 bases and J by 5 bases, with 18 bases between them. In germline, CDR1 is SGHAT, CDR2 FQDESV (reference sequence). In DNA, the CDR3 is TGTGCCAGCGAAGACGGTTTTGGCTCGGAGACCCAGTACTTC. This sequence encodes CASEDGFGSETQYF.

Ten or more counts support this clonotype. The V gene is TRBV11-3, the J gene TRBJ2-4; D not resolved. The CDR3 has 13 residues. Germline V CDR1 and CDR2: SGHNT, YENEEA. The V and J ends lost 1 base and 2 bases respectively, with 3 bases between them. This chain's CDR3 is CASSLGTKNIQYF. CDR3 sequence (DNA): TGTGCCAGCAGCTTAGGGACCAAAAACATTCAGTACTTC. Drawing the rest from reference TRBV11-3 and TRBJ2-4, the complete variable domain is EAGVVQSPRYKIIEKKQPVAFWCNPISGHNTLYWYLQNLGQGPELLIRYENEEAVDDSQLPKDRFSAERLKGVDSTLKIQPAELGDSAVYLCASSLGTKNIQYFGAGTRLSVL.

In this sample, this clonotype turned up many times. The gene calls are TRBV7-9 and TRBJ2-1; tentatively, D is TRBD1 (6 bases). Trimming pared 6 bases from V and 4 bases from J, leaving 16 bases between. Germline V CDR1 and CDR2: SEHNR, FQNEAQ (reference sequence). The CDR3 loop spans 15 amino acids. The CDR3 coding sequence is TGTGCCAGCAGTCTACCAGGGGATTGGTACAATGAGCAGTTCTTC. Its translation is CASSLPGDWYNEQFF.

The sample holds many counts of this clonotype. The chain links TRBV2 to TRBJ2-7; 11 nucleotides align to TRBD2. Trimming removed 4 bases from V and 3 bases from J; junction bases left unmatched: 5. Germline loops: CDR1 SNHLY, CDR2 FYNNEI. This CDR3 has 15 amino acids. The CDR3 nucleotides read TGTGCCAGCAGTGGTTTAGCGGGAGGGTACTACGAGCAGTACTTC. This sequence encodes CASSGLAGGYYEQYF.

The chain is built from TRBV11-2 and TRBJ2-5, with D perhaps matching TRBD1 (5 bases). Per the germline V gene, CDR1 is SGHAT and CDR2 is FQNNGV. This CDR3 has 12 residues. With 4 bases removed from V and 5 bases from J, the gap between germline ends came to 8 bases. The CDR3 loop is CASSSGLETQYF. In DNA form, the CDR3 reads TGTGCCAGCAGCTCAGGGTTGGAGACCCAGTACTTC.

This clonotype has a count of ten or more. The chain combines TRBV29-1 with TRBJ1-5; D unclear. Trimming pared 6 bases from V and 6 bases from J, leaving 15 bases between. CDR3 length equals 13 residues. Germline loops: CDR1 SQVTM, CDR2 ANQGSEA. The CDR3 DNA reads TGCAGCGTAGGGTCTTTCCCTAGTCAGCCCCAGCATTTT. As protein: CSVGSFPSQPQHF.

This clonotype was detected many times. The chain joins TRBV11-2 to TRBJ2-5; D is unresolved. Germline CDR1 SGHAT, CDR2 FQNNGV. The CDR3 has 13 residues. The V and J ends lost 5 bases and 5 bases respectively, with 12 bases between them. The CDR3 loop is CASSRLGGETQYF. The CDR3 region has the DNA TGTGCCAGCAGCCGCTTGGGTGGGGAGACCCAGTACTTC.

This clonotype showed up many times. The rearrangement uses TRBV5-1 and TRBJ1-2, with TRBD1 matching over 12 bases. Germline V gene sequence: CDR1 SGHRS, CDR2 YFSETQ. This CDR3 has 16 amino acids. Trimming cost V 3 bases and J 4 bases; bases outside gene matches: 7. CDR3 DNA: TGCGCCAGCAGCTACTCGGGACAGGGGGCTTTCTATGGCTACACCTTC. Protein sequence: CASSYSGQGAFYGYTF.

This clonotype showed up many times. The rearrangement links TRBV12-3 or TRBV12-4 to TRBJ2-5; the D is unclear. V was shortened by 6 bases and J by 7 bases, with 12 bases between the two germline ends. CDR3 length: 12 amino acids. CDR3 bases: TGTGCCAGCAGGGGCACCTGGGGGACCCAGTACTTC. Protein product: CASRGTWGTQYF.